The 25 T cell receptor beta chains below were found in one sample sequenced in a study of human T cells and chemical hapten exposure. One entry per CDR3 protein, called by TCRdb with MiXCR from the RACE reads. The table has over 35,000 distinct CDR3 sequences, about 3.5% seen once. The time point denotes: healthy volunteer bleed at 6 weeks. The study extracted total RNA from unfractionated whole blood. What was sequenced was whole blood. All receptors come from a human donor in good health. Some clones in this sample may be carry-over from other donors' samples.

In this sample, this clonotype turned up many times. The chain carries TRBV28 and TRBJ1-6; no reliable D call. Looked up from germline, CDR1 is MDHEN and CDR2 is SYDVKM. The CDR3 sequence is 15 residues long. Trimming cost V 3 bases and J 7 bases, with 13 bases left between them. CDR3 protein: CASSFALGKNSPLHF. CDR3 bases: TGTGCCAGCAGTTTTGCTCTGGGGAAGAATTCACCCCTCCACTTT.

This clonotype was counted between two and nine times. This chain uses TRBV18 with TRBJ2-3, with D perhaps matching TRBD2 (6 bases). Trimming removed 5 bases from V and 12 bases from J, with 15 bases in between. Germline V lookup: CDR1 KGHSH, CDR2 LQKENI. The CDR3 consists of 12 residues. The CDR3 coding sequence is TGTGCCAGCTCAGACGGGGGAGTTTCACAGTATTTT. This codes for CASSDGGVSQYF.

This clonotype has at least ten counts. This chain links TRBV7-7 with TRBJ1-3; D remains ambiguous. The length of the CDR3 is 12 residues. Trimming shortened V by 11 bases and J by 0 bases, and 8 bases separated the two germline ends. CDR1 is SSHAT and CDR2 is FNYEAQ in the germline V gene (reference sequence). CDR3 in DNA: TGTGCCTACGGGGACTCTGGAAACACCATATATTTT. This gives the protein CAYGDSGNTIYF. The full variable domain, rest sourced from reference TRBV7-7 and TRBJ1-3, is GAGVSQSPRYKVTKRGQDVTLRCDPISSHATLYWYQQALGQGPEFLTYFNYEAQPDKSGLPSDRFSAERPEGSISTLTIQRTEQRDSAMYRCAYGDSGNTIYFGEGSWLTVV.

This clonotype was observed at least ten times. The V gene is TRBV24-1, the J gene TRBJ2-1, with D tentatively TRBD1 or TRBD2 (5 bases each). Germline V gene data show CDR1 as KGHDR and CDR2 as SFDVKD. The CDR3 has 14 residues. Trimming took off 7 bases at V and 6 bases at J, with 15 bases between the two ends. In DNA form, the CDR3 reads TGTGCCACCAGATCCGGGGCCATTGGCAATGAGCAGTTCTTC. Its protein is CATRSGAIGNEQFF.

This clonotype was seen many times. The gene calls are TRBV24-1 and TRBJ1-1; no clear D. There are 15 residues in the CDR3. Trimming stripped 3 bases from V and 6 bases from J, with 16 bases between. Germline V lookup: CDR1 KGHDR, CDR2 SFDVKD. The CDR3 reads CATSDDTTPRSEAFF. Here the CDR3 DNA reads TGTGCCACCAGTGATGACACTACCCCAAGATCTGAAGCTTTCTTT.

Notes on this clonotype: One base away lies a much larger clone, so this may be a sequencing read error. V is TRBV4-1 and J is TRBJ1-5; weak D call: TRBD1 (5 bases). Trimming shortened V by 6 bases and J by 5 bases, and 14 bases separated the two germline ends. The CDR3 is 14 residues long. Germline CDR1 is MGHRA and CDR2 is YSYEKL. CDR3: CASSPEGVDQPQHF. The CDR3 nucleotides read TGCGCCAGCAGTCCCGAAGGGGTCGATCAGCCCCAGCATTTT.

This chain uses TRBV20-1 with TRBJ1-1; D might be TRBD1 (5 bases). Germline-derived CDR1 and CDR2 are DFQATT and SNEGSKA (reference sequence). The CDR3 extends over 16 amino acids. Deletions cut 0 bases from V and 1 base from J, with 15 bases between. CDR3 loop: CSARDAGWSRNTEAFF. CDR3 DNA sequence: TGCAGTGCTAGAGACGCAGGGTGGAGTAGGAACACTGAAGCTTTCTTT.

At least ten counts were recorded for this clonotype. V gene TRBV19 combines with J gene TRBJ2-3; 9 bases are a match to TRBD2. The junction had 4 bases not matched to a gene; V was cut back by 7 bases and J by 2 bases. CDR3 length: 14 amino acids. Germline V CDR1 and CDR2: LNHDA, SQIVND (reference sequence). The CDR3 sequence: CASTPGLATDTQYF. The CDR3 DNA sequence: TGTGCCAGTACCCCGGGACTAGCCACAGATACGCAGTATTTT.

The genes are TRBV25-1 and TRBJ1-4; tentative D call: TRBD1 (5 bases). Trimming shortened V by 6 bases and J by 8 bases, and 13 bases separated the two germline ends. Germline CDR1 is MGHDK and CDR2 is SYGVNS. This CDR3 spans 13 amino acids. Here the CDR3 DNA reads TGTGCCAGCAGCCTCCAGGGAAGAGAAAAACTGTTTTTT. This gives the protein CASSLQGREKLFF.

At least ten counts were recorded for this clonotype. The chain is built from TRBV6-5 and TRBJ1-6, with D tentatively TRBD1 (5 bases). V was clipped by 6 bases and J by 0 bases, with 18 bases between them. CDR1 MNHEY and CDR2 SVGAGI come from the germline V gene. The CDR3 has 18 amino acids. CDR3 nucleotide sequence: TGTGCCAGCAGAAGGGACGGAGTCCAAATCTCCTATAATTCACCCCTCCACTTT. Its protein is CASRRDGVQISYNSPLHF.

This clonotype was recorded at least ten times. The chain recombines TRBV20-1 with TRBJ2-7; possibly TRBD2 for D (6 bases). Germline assignment: CDR1 DFQATT and CDR2 SNEGSKA (reference sequence). The CDR3 has 13 amino acids. The V end was cut by 3 bases, the J end by 4 bases, with 13 bases between. The CDR3 DNA follows: TGCAGTGCTAGGGTGGAGGGCCGGTACGAGCAGTACTTC. The encoded protein is CSARVEGRYEQYF.

The CDR3 region is CSVDGAGDTEAFF. In DNA, the CDR3 is TGCAGCGTTGATGGGGCAGGGGACACTGAAGCTTTCTTT. The chain employs TRBV29-1 and TRBJ1-1; D possibly corresponds to TRBD1 (6 bases). Germline CDR1 reads SQVTM; CDR2 reads ANQGSEA. The V end was cut by 3 bases, the J end by 3 bases, with 11 bases between. CDR3 length: 13 amino acids.

This clonotype was observed at least ten times. The genes are TRBV6-5 and TRBJ2-7; the match to TRBD2 covers 12 bases. Germline CDR1 reads MNHEY; CDR2 reads SVGAGI. V lost 6 bases, J lost 3 bases, and 3 bases stayed unmatched. This CDR3 has 14 amino acids. The CDR3, as DNA: TGTGCCAGCAGACGACTAGCGGGAGACTACGAGCAGTACTTC. As protein: CASRRLAGDYEQYF.

The sample holds a few counts of this clonotype. The chain joins TRBV6-6 to TRBJ2-3; TRBD1 might be the D (5 bases). Germline V CDR1 and CDR2: MNHNY, SVGAGI (reference sequence). V shed 9 bases and J shed 0 bases, with 7 bases lying between them. This CDR3 is built from 12 residues. The CDR3 DNA follows: TGTGCCAGTAGGGGTAGCACAGATACGCAGTATTTT. Translated: CASRGSTDTQYF.

The rearrangement uses TRBV7-8 and TRBJ1-2, with D perhaps matching TRBD1 (5 bases). Germline CDR1 and CDR2: SGHVS and FQNEAQ. This CDR3 has 13 amino acids. V shed 1 base and J shed 4 bases, with 7 bases lying between them. The CDR3: CASSLGRAYGYTF. CDR3 DNA sequence: TGTGCCAGCAGCTTAGGCAGGGCCTATGGCTACACCTTC.

The sample holds many counts of this clonotype. The CDR3 here is CASKPGTGDGSAGTDTQYF. The CDR3 DNA sequence: TGTGCCAGCAAGCCCGGGACGGGAGACGGGAGTGCTGGGACAGATACGCAGTATTTT. The chain carries TRBV6-2 or TRBV6-3 and TRBJ2-3; weak D call: TRBD2 (6 bases). CDR3 length: 19 amino acids. The ends were cut back, 7 bases at V and 3 bases at J, with 29 bases in the middle. Germline V gene data show CDR1 as MNHEY and CDR2 as SVGEGT.

This clonotype was counted many times. This chain joins TRBV12-5 and TRBJ1-2; no definite D call. CDR3 length: 15 residues. Germline V gene lookup returns CDR1 LGHNT and CDR2 FRNRAP. V dropped 1 base and J dropped 4 bases, with 13 bases sitting between them. CDR3 DNA sequence: TGTGCTAGTGGTTTGGGCGGACGGAACCTCTATGGCTACACCTTC. Its protein product is CASGLGGRNLYGYTF. The whole variable domain, filled in from reference TRBV12-5 and TRBJ1-2, reads DARVTQTPRHKVTEMGQEVTMRCQPILGHNTVFWYRQTMMQGLELLAYFRNRAPLDDSGMPKDRFSAEMPDATLATLKIQPSEPRDSAVYFCASGLGGRNLYGYTFGSGTRLTVV.

This clonotype was observed at least ten times. The chain carries TRBV6-5 and TRBJ2-1, with 8 bases identical to TRBD2. The V gene's germline CDR1 is MNHEY and CDR2 SVGAGI. The CDR3 covers 17 residues. V was pared by 2 bases and J by 5 bases, with 11 bases of the junction left unmatched. CDR3 region: CASSYKGLVFSDNEQFF. The CDR3, as DNA: TGTGCCAGCAGTTACAAGGGACTAGTCTTTTCCGACAATGAGCAGTTCTTC.

This clonotype was recorded many times. The chain couples TRBV11-2 to TRBJ2-1; D is uncertain. The CDR3 totals 14 residues. V shed 1 base and J shed 6 bases, with 10 bases lying between them. CDR1 is SGHAT, CDR2 FQNNGV, per germline. This CDR3 reads CASSLGWAANEQFF. The DNA of the CDR3 is TGTGCCAGCAGCTTAGGGTGGGCCGCCAATGAGCAGTTCTTC.

This clonotype was observed many times. The chain combines TRBV6-5 with TRBJ1-6; 7 bases match TRBD1. Germline trimming cut 10 bases from V and 4 bases from J; bases unmatched to any gene: 10. Germline-derived CDR1 and CDR2 are MNHEY and SVGAGI. The CDR3 contains 15 residues. For the CDR3, the DNA is TGTGCCACCCTCAGGGGGGCCGCTTATAATTCACCCCTCCACTTT. It encodes CATLRGAAYNSPLHF.

The gene calls are TRBV4-1 and TRBJ2-5; a possible D gene is TRBD2 (6 bases). This CDR3 is built from 13 residues. In germline, CDR1 is MGHRA, CDR2 YSYEKL. V lost 3 bases and J 4 bases, leaving 9 bases between the germline ends. This CDR3 is CASSHNGGETQYF. CDR3 bases: TGCGCCAGCAGCCATAACGGGGGAGAGACCCAGTACTTC.

The chain links TRBV30 to TRBJ1-3; D is possibly TRBD1 (6 bases). Trimming took off 4 bases at V and 11 bases at J, with 21 bases between the two ends. This CDR3 spans 14 amino acids. Per the germline V gene, CDR1 is GTSNPN and CDR2 is SVGIG (reference sequence). The CDR3 DNA reads TGTGCCTGGATCGGCGGGGCAGCCCGGGGGCCCATATATTTT. Translation: CAWIGGAARGPIYF. Together with reference TRBV30 and TRBJ1-3, the CDR3 gives the full variable domain: SQTIHQWPATLVQPVGSPLSLECTVEGTSNPNLYWYRQAAGRGLQLLFYSVGIGQISSEVPQNLSASRPQDRQFILSSKKLLLSDSGFYLCAWIGGAARGPIYFGEGSWLTVV.

This clonotype was seen many times. The chain recombines TRBV6-5 with TRBJ1-5, with D unclear. Trimming left V 8 bases short and J 3 bases short, with 11 bases between. The CDR3 loop spans 13 amino acids. The germline V gene encodes CDR1 MNHEY and CDR2 SVGAGI. CDR3 protein: CASWEAYNQPQHF. CDR3 coding DNA: TGTGCCAGCTGGGAGGCCTACAATCAGCCCCAGCATTTT.

This clonotype was detected ten times or more. The genes are TRBV6-1 and TRBJ2-3; the D gene is possibly TRBD2 (6 bases). Germline lookup yields CDR1 MNHNS and CDR2 SASEGT. V was cut by 2 bases and J by 8 bases, with 14 bases left in between. The CDR3 covers 14 residues. The CDR3 nucleotides are TGTGCCAGCAGTGAACTAGTGGAGGGAGGTACGCAGTATTTT. This encodes CASSELVEGGTQYF.

The V and J genes are TRBV18 and TRBJ2-6; maybe TRBD1 (6 bases). Trimming shortened V by 2 bases and J by 9 bases, and 20 bases separated the two germline ends. Per germline, CDR1 KGHSH and CDR2 LQKENI. This CDR3 comprises 17 residues. The CDR3 is CASSPTYRATRNNVLTF. In nucleotides, the CDR3 is TGTGCCAGCTCACCAACATACAGGGCTACCAGAAACAACGTCCTGACTTTC.